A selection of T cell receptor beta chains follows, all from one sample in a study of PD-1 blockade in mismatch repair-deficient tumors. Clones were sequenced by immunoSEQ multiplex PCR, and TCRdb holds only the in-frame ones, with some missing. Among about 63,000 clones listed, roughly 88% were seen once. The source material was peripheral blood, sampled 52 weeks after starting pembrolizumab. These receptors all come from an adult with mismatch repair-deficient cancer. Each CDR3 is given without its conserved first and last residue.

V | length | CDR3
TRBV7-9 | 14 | ASSLGGELADYEQY
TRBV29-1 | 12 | SVPEGGSGNTIY
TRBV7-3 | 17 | ASSPSLAGKLPGYNEQF
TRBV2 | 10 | ASSVTGYEQY
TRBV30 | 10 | AWSEVTYEQY
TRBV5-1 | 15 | ASSLVVLAEGRDTQY
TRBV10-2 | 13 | ASRGGAGALNEQF
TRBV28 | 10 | ASSFSTYEQY
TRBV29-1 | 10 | SVERRGNEQF
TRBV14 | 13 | ASSQTMGINEKLF
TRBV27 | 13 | ASSPKPSGTDTQY
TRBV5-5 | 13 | ASSLIDLAPYEQY
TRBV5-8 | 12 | ASSLLDRGREQY
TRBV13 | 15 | ASSSRLEAGYYGEQF
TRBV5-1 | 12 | ASSPGQGNTEAF
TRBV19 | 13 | ASSTYRETKETQY
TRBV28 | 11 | ASRTTESYEQY
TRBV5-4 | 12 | ASSLDRGPGELF
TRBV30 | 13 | AWSVPGRSFETQY
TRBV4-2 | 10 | ASEENTGELF
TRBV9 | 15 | ASSVPARGSNTGELF
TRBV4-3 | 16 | ASAPGLAGGSSYNEQF
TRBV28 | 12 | ASSPLDRDYEQY
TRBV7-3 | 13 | ASSFSGAGNTEAF
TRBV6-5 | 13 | ASSYSSLREGEQY
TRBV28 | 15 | ASSPNDRTASPQPQH
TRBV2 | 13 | ASSSLAGGGNEQF
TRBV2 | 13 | ASSPGTGMNTEAF
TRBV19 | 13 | ASKSPRSDYNEQF
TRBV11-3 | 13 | ASSLDPGDQYEQY
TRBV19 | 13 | ASSITSDAYQPQH
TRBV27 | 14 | ASSPLAGSSYNEQF
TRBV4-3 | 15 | ASSQVGLAGGPGEQF
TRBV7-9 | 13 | ASSPQGAIYEKLF
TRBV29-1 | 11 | SVVGQGNYGYT
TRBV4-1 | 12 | AAGVPEYQETQY
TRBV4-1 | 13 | ASSQEKGAHETQY
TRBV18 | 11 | ASSPGQQETQY
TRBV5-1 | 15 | ASSLGLAGVRPYEQY
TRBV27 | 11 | ASSTRQAGEQF
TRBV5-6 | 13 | ASIPGGAGANVLT
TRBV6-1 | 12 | ASSDAQDYNEQF
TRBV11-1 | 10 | ASSLGYNEQF
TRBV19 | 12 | ASKGTGGTDTQY
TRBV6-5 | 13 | ASSYRGQPQETQY